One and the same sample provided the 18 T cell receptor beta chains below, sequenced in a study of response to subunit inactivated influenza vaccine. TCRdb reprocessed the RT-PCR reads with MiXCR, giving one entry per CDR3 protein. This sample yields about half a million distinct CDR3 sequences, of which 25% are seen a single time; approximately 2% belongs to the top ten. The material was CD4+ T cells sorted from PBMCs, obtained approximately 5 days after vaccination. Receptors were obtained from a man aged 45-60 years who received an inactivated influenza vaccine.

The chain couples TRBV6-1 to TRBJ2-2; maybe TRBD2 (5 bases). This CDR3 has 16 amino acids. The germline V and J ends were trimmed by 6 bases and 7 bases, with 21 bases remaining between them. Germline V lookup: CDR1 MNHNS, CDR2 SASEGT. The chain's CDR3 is CASSLRRRYTGGELFF. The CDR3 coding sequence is TGTGCCAGCAGCCTCAGGAGGAGATACACCGGCGGGGAGCTGTTTTTT.

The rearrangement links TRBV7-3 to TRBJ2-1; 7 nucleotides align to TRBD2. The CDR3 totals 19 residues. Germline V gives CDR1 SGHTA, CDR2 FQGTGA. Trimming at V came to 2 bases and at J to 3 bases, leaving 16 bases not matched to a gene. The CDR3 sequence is CASSLVAAPSSGIYNEQFF. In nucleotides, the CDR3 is TGTGCCAGCAGCTTAGTTGCTGCGCCATCCAGCGGGATCTACAATGAGCAGTTCTTC.

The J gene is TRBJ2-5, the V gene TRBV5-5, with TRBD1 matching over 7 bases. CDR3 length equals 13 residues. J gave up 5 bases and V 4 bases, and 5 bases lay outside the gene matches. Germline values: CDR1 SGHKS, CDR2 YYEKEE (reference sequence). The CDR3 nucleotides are TGTGCCAGCAGCGACAGGGTTTTGGAGACCCAGTACTTC. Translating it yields CASSDRVLETQYF.

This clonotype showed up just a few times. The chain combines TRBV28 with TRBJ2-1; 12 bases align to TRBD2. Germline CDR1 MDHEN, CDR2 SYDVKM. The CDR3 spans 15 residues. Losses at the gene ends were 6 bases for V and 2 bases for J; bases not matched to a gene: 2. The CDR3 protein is CASRPSGGAYNEQFF. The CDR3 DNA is TGTGCCAGCAGGCCTAGCGGGGGGGCCTACAATGAGCAGTTCTTC.

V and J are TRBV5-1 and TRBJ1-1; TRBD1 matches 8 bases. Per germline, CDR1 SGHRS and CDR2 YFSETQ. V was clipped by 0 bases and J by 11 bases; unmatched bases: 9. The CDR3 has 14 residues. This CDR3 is CASSLVSQGANAFF. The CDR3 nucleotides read TGCGCCAGCAGCTTGGTTAGCCAGGGGGCCAACGCTTTCTTT.

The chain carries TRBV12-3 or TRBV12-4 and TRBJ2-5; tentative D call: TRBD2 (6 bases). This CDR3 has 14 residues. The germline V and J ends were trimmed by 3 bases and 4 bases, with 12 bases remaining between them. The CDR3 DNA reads TGTGCCAGCAGTTTGGGCAGGGAGGTAGAGACCCAGTACTTC. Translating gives CASSLGREVETQYF.

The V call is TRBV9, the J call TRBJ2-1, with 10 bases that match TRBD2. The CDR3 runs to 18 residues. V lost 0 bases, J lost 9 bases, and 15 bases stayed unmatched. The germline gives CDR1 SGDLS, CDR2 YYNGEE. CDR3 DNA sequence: TGTGCCAGCAGCGTAGGCGGATGGAGCGGGAGGGCCGGTGGTGAGCAGTTCTTC. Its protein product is CASSVGGWSGRAGGEQFF.

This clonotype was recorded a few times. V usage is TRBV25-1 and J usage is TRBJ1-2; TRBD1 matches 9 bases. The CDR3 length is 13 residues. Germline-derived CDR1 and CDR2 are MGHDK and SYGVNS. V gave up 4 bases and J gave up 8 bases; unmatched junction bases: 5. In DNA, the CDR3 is TGTGCCAGCAGTGTAAGGACAGGGGTAGGCTACACCTTC. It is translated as CASSVRTGVGYTF.

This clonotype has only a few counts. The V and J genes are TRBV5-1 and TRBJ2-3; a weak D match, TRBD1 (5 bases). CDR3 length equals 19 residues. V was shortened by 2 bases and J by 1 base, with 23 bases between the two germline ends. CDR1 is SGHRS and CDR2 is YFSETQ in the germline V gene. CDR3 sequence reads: CASSFYFRPQTRGTDTQYF. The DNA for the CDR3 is TGCGCCAGCAGCTTTTATTTCAGACCACAAACCAGGGGCACAGATACGCAGTATTTT.

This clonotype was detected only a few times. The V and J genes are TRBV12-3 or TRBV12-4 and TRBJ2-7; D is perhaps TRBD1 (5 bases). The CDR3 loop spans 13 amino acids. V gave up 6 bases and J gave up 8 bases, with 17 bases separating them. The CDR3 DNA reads TGTGCCAGCAGCCCCCGCAATGGACAAAAGCAGTACTTC. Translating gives CASSPRNGQKQYF.

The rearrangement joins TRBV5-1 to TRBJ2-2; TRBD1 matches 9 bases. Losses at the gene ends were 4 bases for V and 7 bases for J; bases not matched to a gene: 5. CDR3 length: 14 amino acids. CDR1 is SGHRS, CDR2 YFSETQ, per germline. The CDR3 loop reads CASSRTGDIGELFF. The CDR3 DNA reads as TGCGCCAGCAGCCGGACAGGGGATATCGGGGAGCTGTTTTTT.

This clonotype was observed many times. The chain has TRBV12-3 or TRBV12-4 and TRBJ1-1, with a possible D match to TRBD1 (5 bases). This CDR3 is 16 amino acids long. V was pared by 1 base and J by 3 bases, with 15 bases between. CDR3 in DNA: TGTGCCAGCAGTTTAGGGGGCGGAGGGGTTGACACTGAAGCTTTCTTT. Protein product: CASSLGGGGVDTEAFF.

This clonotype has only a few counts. The CDR3 DNA follows: TGCAGTGCACCGGACACCTCCTACGAGCAGTACTTC. It translates to CSAPDTSYEQYF. The V and J genes are TRBV20-1 and TRBJ2-7; perhaps TRBD1 as D (5 bases). Germline CDR1 is DFQATT and CDR2 is SNEGSKA (reference sequence). This CDR3 has 12 residues. With 6 bases removed from V and 0 bases from J, the gap between germline ends came to 9 bases.

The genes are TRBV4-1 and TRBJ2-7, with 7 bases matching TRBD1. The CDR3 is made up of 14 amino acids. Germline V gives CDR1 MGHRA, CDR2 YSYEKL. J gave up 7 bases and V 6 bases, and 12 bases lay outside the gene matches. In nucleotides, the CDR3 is TGCGCCAGCAGGCAGCCGGGACAGAGGGGGGAGCAGTACTTC. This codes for CASRQPGQRGEQYF.

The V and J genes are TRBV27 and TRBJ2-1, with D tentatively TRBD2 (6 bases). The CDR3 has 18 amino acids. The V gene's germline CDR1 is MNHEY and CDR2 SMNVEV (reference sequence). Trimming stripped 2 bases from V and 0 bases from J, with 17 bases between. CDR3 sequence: CASSLVYGLQDSYNEQFF. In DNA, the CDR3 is TGTGCCAGCAGTTTAGTGTACGGACTACAGGACTCCTACAATGAGCAGTTCTTC.

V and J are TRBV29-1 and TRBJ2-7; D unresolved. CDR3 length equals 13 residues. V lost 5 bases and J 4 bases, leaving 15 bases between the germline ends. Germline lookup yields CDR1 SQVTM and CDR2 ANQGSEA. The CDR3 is CSVYDWSTYEQYF. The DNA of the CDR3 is TGCAGCGTTTACGATTGGAGTACGTACGAGCAGTACTTC.

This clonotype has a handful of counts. The CDR3 region has the DNA TGCAGTGCTAGTCCCTTACAGGGATGGATAGATACGCAGTATTTT. It specifies CSASPLQGWIDTQYF. The V call is TRBV20-1, the J call TRBJ2-3; D may be TRBD1 (6 bases). The CDR3 covers 15 residues. V was trimmed by 3 bases and J by 5 bases, leaving 18 bases between them. Germline values: CDR1 DFQATT, CDR2 SNEGSKA (reference sequence).

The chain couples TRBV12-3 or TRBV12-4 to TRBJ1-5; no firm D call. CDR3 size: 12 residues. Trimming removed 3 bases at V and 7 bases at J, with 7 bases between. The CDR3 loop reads CASSFGVQPQHF. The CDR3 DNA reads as TGTGCCAGCAGTTTCGGGGTCCAGCCCCAGCATTTT.